This T cell receptor (beta chain) was identified during a study of blood T cell repertoires in COVID-19. Across the whole study: Spain, Italy and the United States supplied samples that represented acute and convalescent COVID-19. T cells, B-cell-depleted T cells, or PBMCs provided the cDNA or gDNA that served as material.

Original handling: Researchers report that nucleated cell counts were estimated from reference gene primer amplification. Produced via immunoSEQ multiplex PCR; TCRdb's table is partial and in-frame only. V and J calls and clone size come straight from that table; D and trimming were deduced from the DNA. The sample has approximately 150,000 clones; about 89% are singletons. Germline lookup yields CDR1 GTSNPN and CDR2 SVGIG (reference sequence). This CDR3 is built from 13 residues. The junction had 5 bases not matched to a gene; V was cut back by 4 bases and J by 8 bases. The sequenced sample was peripheral blood. The chain has TRBV30 and TRBJ1-6, with 7 bases lining up with TRBD1. This sequence originates from a man aged 45-65 years who had recovered from COVID-19. CDR3 DNA sequence: TGTGCCTGGAATCGCCAGGGGGATTCACCCCTCCACTTT. As protein: CAWNRQGDSPLHF.